A selection of T cell receptor beta chains follows, all from one sample in a study of blood T cell repertoires in COVID-19. Method: immunoSEQ multiplex PCR; TCRdb's copy keeps in-frame clones and lacks some. In the table there are 150,000 to 200,000 clones, under 85% of which are singletons. Sequenced sample: peripheral blood. Every receptor here comes from a man between 65 and 85 years old with acute or convalescent COVID-19. CDR3s include the opening cysteine and the closing phenylalanine or tryptophan. The order of the fields is V gene, CDR3 protein.

v_call: TRBV2
cdr3_aa: CACLPDRANTGELFF

v_call: TRBV9
cdr3_aa: CASSAHTGWTTDTQYF

v_call: TRBV9
cdr3_aa: CASSKQGFGNTIYF

v_call: TRBV6-2/TRBV6-3
cdr3_aa: CASSPRDRGTEAFF

v_call: TRBV2
cdr3_aa: CASSAGTTAETQYF

v_call: TRBV7-9
cdr3_aa: CASSPDGAYEQYF

v_call: TRBV18
cdr3_aa: CASSQEREGRNEQFF

v_call: TRBV18
cdr3_aa: CASSNQDSSYEQYF

v_call: TRBV6-2/TRBV6-3
cdr3_aa: CASSPSSYEQYF

v_call: TRBV27
cdr3_aa: CASYKTGAPYEQYF

v_call: TRBV18
cdr3_aa: CASSPGTVPNSPLHF

v_call: TRBV11-2
cdr3_aa: CASSLAGFSYNEQFF

v_call: TRBV28
cdr3_aa: CASSLLRDQYF